Listed below are T cell receptor beta chains from one sample, sequenced in a study of OX40 agonist ivuxolimab in advanced cancers. Profiling relied on immunoSEQ multiplex PCR, and the TCRdb table lists in-frame clones only, not all of them. The data contain tens of thousands of clones, about 91% of them seen just once; the ten biggest clones take up more than 1.5%. This specimen consisted of CD4+ or CD8+ T cells sorted from blood, obtained in a trial of the OX40 agonist ivuxolimab. These receptors were obtained from an adult with an advanced solid tumor such as melanoma, head and neck, liver or kidney cancer. CDR3s include the opening cysteine and the closing phenylalanine or tryptophan. D genes are given only for firm matches. A clone size is listed for some rows: how often the clone was seen (once, few, many), or a class if it is expanded.

d_call: TRBD1
clone_size: few
j_call: TRBJ2-7
v_call: TRBV6-5
cdr3_nt: TGTGCCAGCAGTTTGGGACAGGGGGCTTACGAGCAGTACTTC
cdr3_aa: CASSLGQGAYEQYF

d_call: NA
clone_size: NA
j_call: TRBJ2-7
v_call: TRBV23-1
cdr3_nt: TGCGCCAGCAGTCAATCGGAGAGTAGGACGGTCCGAAAATCCTACGAGCAGTACTTC
cdr3_aa: CASSQSESRTVRKSYEQYF

d_call: NA
clone_size: once
j_call: TRBJ1-2
v_call: TRBV7-9
cdr3_nt: TGTGCCAGCAGCTTCGAAATAGGATATGGCTACACCTTC
cdr3_aa: CASSFEIGYGYTF

d_call: TRBD2
clone_size: NA
j_call: TRBJ2-7
v_call: TRBV5-4
cdr3_nt: TGTGCCAGCAGCTTGCGGGCTAGCGGAACATACGAGCAGTACTTC
cdr3_aa: CASSLRASGTYEQYF

d_call: NA
clone_size: NA
j_call: TRBJ2-2
v_call: TRBV27
cdr3_nt: TGTGCCAGCAGTCCCTATCACACCGGGGAGCTGTTTTTT
cdr3_aa: CASSPYHTGELFF

d_call: NA
clone_size: NA
j_call: TRBJ2-3
v_call: TRBV5-4
cdr3_nt: TGTGCCAGCAGCTTGGGTTACGCAGATACGCAGTATTTT
cdr3_aa: CASSLGYADTQYF

d_call: NA
clone_size: NA
j_call: TRBJ1-1
v_call: TRBV29-1
cdr3_nt: TGCAGCGTTGCGACAGCTGAAGCTTTCTTT
cdr3_aa: CSVATAEAFF

d_call: NA
clone_size: NA
j_call: TRBJ2-5
v_call: TRBV20-1
cdr3_nt: TGCAGTGTCTCGGGGGAGACCCAGTACTTC
cdr3_aa: CSVSGETQYF

d_call: NA
clone_size: NA
j_call: TRBJ1-2
v_call: TRBV5-1
cdr3_nt: TGCGCCAGCAGCTTGGACACCGACAAAAACTATGGCTACACCTTC
cdr3_aa: CASSLDTDKNYGYTF

d_call: NA
clone_size: NA
j_call: TRBJ2-1
v_call: TRBV6-5
cdr3_nt: TGTGCCAGCAGTTATGGCCAGACACAGTTCTTC
cdr3_aa: CASSYGQTQFF

d_call: TRBD1
clone_size: NA
j_call: TRBJ2-5
v_call: TRBV5-6
cdr3_nt: TGTGCCAGCAGCTCCTACACCGGGACAGGGACGGAGACCCAGTACTTC
cdr3_aa: CASSSYTGTGTETQYF

d_call: TRBD1
clone_size: NA
j_call: TRBJ2-7
v_call: TRBV28
cdr3_nt: TGTGCCAGCACGTTGAACAGGGGCCGATCCTACGAGCAGTACTTC
cdr3_aa: CASTLNRGRSYEQYF

d_call: NA
clone_size: NA
j_call: TRBJ2-7
v_call: TRBV6-5
cdr3_nt: TGTGCCAGCAGTAAAATAGGACAGCAGAACCACGAGCAGTACTTC
cdr3_aa: CASSKIGQQNHEQYF

d_call: NA
clone_size: NA
j_call: TRBJ2-5
v_call: TRBV12-2
cdr3_nt: TGTGCAAGTCGCGAGGACATTTTCGGAGAGACCCAGTACTTC
cdr3_aa: CASREDIFGETQYF

d_call: TRBD1
clone_size: NA
j_call: TRBJ1-4
v_call: TRBV4-3
cdr3_nt: TGCGCCAGCAGCCAAGATAAAGTGAGGACAGGCTTTAATGAAAAACTGTTTTTT
cdr3_aa: CASSQDKVRTGFNEKLFF

d_call: TRBD2
clone_size: NA
j_call: TRBJ2-1
v_call: TRBV5-1
cdr3_nt: TGCGCCAGCAGCTCGGGACTAGTAGGAGATATCGATGAGCAGTTCTTC
cdr3_aa: CASSSGLVGDIDEQFF

d_call: TRBD1
clone_size: NA
j_call: TRBJ1-1
v_call: TRBV18
cdr3_nt: TGTGCCAGCTCACCTACCAGACAGGGCACTGAAGCTTTCTTT
cdr3_aa: CASSPTRQGTEAFF

d_call: TRBD2
clone_size: NA
j_call: TRBJ2-1
v_call: TRBV4-1
cdr3_nt: TGCGCCAGCAGCCAAGGGAGGGCTAGCGGGGGCGCAATCTCCTACAATGAGCAGTTCTTC
cdr3_aa: CASSQGRASGGAISYNEQFF

d_call: TRBD2
clone_size: NA
j_call: TRBJ2-7
v_call: TRBV6-1
cdr3_nt: TGTGCCAGCAGTGCCAGACTAGCAGTCTTTGAGCAGTACTTC
cdr3_aa: CASSARLAVFEQYF

d_call: NA
clone_size: NA
j_call: TRBJ2-2
v_call: TRBV2
cdr3_nt: TGTGCCAGCAGTGAAGTCCAGGCCTCTGGGGCCGGGGAGCTGTTTTTT
cdr3_aa: CASSEVQASGAGELFF

d_call: NA
clone_size: NA
j_call: TRBJ2-3
v_call: TRBV11-3
cdr3_nt: TGTGCCAGCAGCGCTCGGGGCACCGACACAGATACGCAGTATTTT
cdr3_aa: CASSARGTDTDTQYF

d_call: NA
clone_size: NA
j_call: TRBJ2-2
v_call: TRBV6-5
cdr3_nt: TGTGCCAGCAGTTACTCGGGCTCCGGGGAGCTGTTTTTT
cdr3_aa: CASSYSGSGELFF

d_call: NA
clone_size: NA
j_call: TRBJ2-7
v_call: TRBV7-8
cdr3_nt: TGTGCCAGCAGCCCGTGGGAGCCGGCTACGGGCTACGAGCAGTACTTC
cdr3_aa: CASSPWEPATGYEQYF

d_call: NA
clone_size: NA
j_call: TRBJ1-5
v_call: TRBV2
cdr3_nt: TGTGCCAGCAGTGTGGGGGACAACACTCAGCCCCAGCATTTT
cdr3_aa: CASSVGDNTQPQHF

d_call: NA
clone_size: NA
j_call: TRBJ2-3
v_call: TRBV9
cdr3_nt: TGTGCCAGCAGCGTAGTCGGTGTTCAGGGTGCAGATACGCAGTATTTT
cdr3_aa: CASSVVGVQGADTQYF

d_call: TRBD1
clone_size: NA
j_call: TRBJ1-2
v_call: TRBV14
cdr3_nt: TGTGCCAGCAGCCAGCTCACAGGGGTGCCTAACTATGGCTACACCTTC
cdr3_aa: CASSQLTGVPNYGYTF

d_call: TRBD1
clone_size: NA
j_call: TRBJ2-2
v_call: TRBV6-1
cdr3_nt: TGTGCCAGCAGGGCCGGGACAGGGTTCACCGGGGAGCTGTTTTTT
cdr3_aa: CASRAGTGFTGELFF

d_call: NA
clone_size: NA
j_call: TRBJ2-1
v_call: TRBV28
cdr3_nt: TGTGCCAGCAGTTTAACGGGAGAATTCCGGAATGAGCAGTTCTTC
cdr3_aa: CASSLTGEFRNEQFF

d_call: NA
clone_size: NA
j_call: TRBJ1-3
v_call: TRBV4-3
cdr3_nt: TGCGCCAGCAGCCAAGATCTGCCCGTCTCTGGAAACACCATATATTTT
cdr3_aa: CASSQDLPVSGNTIYF

d_call: NA
clone_size: few
j_call: TRBJ1-1
v_call: TRBV4-1
cdr3_nt: TGCGCCAGCAGCCAAGTGGCTTTAGGGTTGTCAGCAACCCTGAACACTGAAGCTTTCTTT
cdr3_aa: CASSQVALGLSATLNTEAFF

d_call: NA
clone_size: NA
j_call: TRBJ2-5
v_call: TRBV19
cdr3_nt: TGTGCCAGTAGCGGAGGAGAGACCCAGTACTTC
cdr3_aa: CASSGGETQYF

d_call: NA
clone_size: NA
j_call: TRBJ1-2
v_call: TRBV6-5
cdr3_nt: TGTGCCAGCTCCCGGGCCCCCGGGCCTTCTGGCTACACCTTC
cdr3_aa: CASSRAPGPSGYTF

d_call: NA
clone_size: NA
j_call: TRBJ1-3
v_call: TRBV28
cdr3_nt: TGTGCCAGCAGAGGCTACTCTGGAAACACCATATATTTT
cdr3_aa: CASRGYSGNTIYF

d_call: NA
clone_size: once
j_call: TRBJ1-1
v_call: TRBV5-8
cdr3_nt: TGTGCCAGCAGCAGAAAAATATCGGAGGTCTCGGGTTTCTTT
cdr3_aa: CASSRKISEVSGFF

d_call: NA
clone_size: once
j_call: TRBJ2-7
v_call: TRBV19
cdr3_nt: TGTGCCAGTAGTATTTCTTCCCTAGGGCCGACCCCACGGGAGCAGTACTTC
cdr3_aa: CASSISSLGPTPREQYF

d_call: TRBD2
clone_size: NA
j_call: TRBJ2-1
v_call: TRBV4-2
cdr3_nt: TGTGCCAGCAGCCAAGGGACTAGCGGGGGGGAGGGTGAGCAGTTCTTC
cdr3_aa: CASSQGTSGGEGEQFF

d_call: TRBD1
clone_size: NA
j_call: TRBJ2-5
v_call: TRBV5-1
cdr3_nt: TGCGCCAGCAGCTTGGGACAGGGCCTACAAGAGACCCAGTACTTC
cdr3_aa: CASSLGQGLQETQYF

d_call: TRBD2
clone_size: NA
j_call: TRBJ2-3
v_call: TRBV10-2
cdr3_nt: TGCGCCAGCAGTCCTAGCGGGAGCACAGATACGCAGTATTTT
cdr3_aa: CASSPSGSTDTQYF

d_call: NA
clone_size: NA
j_call: TRBJ2-2
v_call: TRBV5-1
cdr3_nt: TGCGCCAGCAGACCCGGTCCGGGATTGAACACCGGGGAGCTGTTTTTT
cdr3_aa: CASRPGPGLNTGELFF

d_call: NA
clone_size: NA
j_call: TRBJ2-5
v_call: TRBV9
cdr3_nt: TGTGCCAGCAGCGTAGCTCCGTTCACGGAGACCCAGTACTTC
cdr3_aa: CASSVAPFTETQYF

d_call: NA
clone_size: NA
j_call: TRBJ2-7
v_call: TRBV5-4
cdr3_nt: TGTGCCAGCAGCTTGGTAGGGGTAGGGGTGAACGAGCAGTACTTC
cdr3_aa: CASSLVGVGVNEQYF

d_call: TRBD1
clone_size: NA
j_call: TRBJ1-3
v_call: TRBV6-5
cdr3_nt: TGTGCCAGCACCGACAGGGGTGGAAACACCATATATTTT
cdr3_aa: CASTDRGGNTIYF

d_call: NA
clone_size: NA
j_call: TRBJ2-3
v_call: TRBV30
cdr3_nt: TGTGCCTGGAGCCGTATGGATCGGGATACGCAGTATTTT
cdr3_aa: CAWSRMDRDTQYF

d_call: NA
clone_size: NA
j_call: TRBJ1-1
v_call: TRBV11-2
cdr3_nt: TGTGCCAGCAGCTCCACAGAGATGCTGACTTTCTTT
cdr3_aa: CASSSTEMLTFF

d_call: TRBD2
clone_size: NA
j_call: TRBJ2-7
v_call: TRBV13
cdr3_nt: TGTGCCAGCAGCCCGGGGACTAGCGGGAACTACGAGCAGTACTTC
cdr3_aa: CASSPGTSGNYEQYF

d_call: NA
clone_size: NA
j_call: TRBJ1-2
v_call: TRBV4-2
cdr3_nt: TGTGCCAGCAGCCAAGGTATCAGTTATGGCTACACCTTC
cdr3_aa: CASSQGISYGYTF

d_call: TRBD1
clone_size: NA
j_call: TRBJ1-1
v_call: TRBV5-6
cdr3_nt: TGTGCCAGCAGCCGGATCGGGACAGGGGTTTTGAACACTGAAGCTTTCTTT
cdr3_aa: CASSRIGTGVLNTEAFF

d_call: TRBD1
clone_size: NA
j_call: TRBJ1-2
v_call: TRBV14
cdr3_nt: TGTGCCAGCAGCCCCCGGACAGGGTCGAGCTCCTATGGCTACACCTTC
cdr3_aa: CASSPRTGSSSYGYTF

d_call: NA
clone_size: NA
j_call: TRBJ1-4
v_call: TRBV7-9
cdr3_nt: TGTGCCAGCAGCTTAGCGGACGGGAATGAAAAACTGTTTTTT
cdr3_aa: CASSLADGNEKLFF

d_call: NA
clone_size: NA
j_call: TRBJ2-7
v_call: TRBV4-1
cdr3_nt: TGCGCCAGCAGCCAACCCGACAGTCTTGGCGAGCAGTACTTC
cdr3_aa: CASSQPDSLGEQYF

d_call: NA
clone_size: NA
j_call: TRBJ1-4
v_call: TRBV4-1
cdr3_nt: TGCGCCAGCAGCCCACCCGACACCGTTGAAAAACTGTTTTTT
cdr3_aa: CASSPPDTVEKLFF

d_call: NA
clone_size: NA
j_call: TRBJ1-6
v_call: TRBV18
cdr3_nt: TGTGCCAGCTCGGAGCGCGGGGGTTCACCCCTCCACTTT
cdr3_aa: CASSERGGSPLHF

d_call: NA
clone_size: NA
j_call: TRBJ1-5
v_call: TRBV19
cdr3_nt: TGTGCCAGTAGCTCCAGTTTATATCAGCCCCAGCATTTT
cdr3_aa: CASSSSLYQPQHF

d_call: NA
clone_size: NA
j_call: TRBJ2-7
v_call: TRBV6-6
cdr3_nt: TGTGCCAGCAGTTACGCCGACAGAGCCCTCTCCTACGAGCAGTACTTC
cdr3_aa: CASSYADRALSYEQYF

d_call: NA
clone_size: NA
j_call: TRBJ1-2
v_call: TRBV28
cdr3_nt: TGTGCCAGCAGTCGTCAACGGAGCACTAACTATGGCTACACCTTC
cdr3_aa: CASSRQRSTNYGYTF

d_call: NA
clone_size: NA
j_call: TRBJ1-5
v_call: TRBV2
cdr3_nt: TGTGCCAGCAGTGAAGCGGTATTGCCAAATCAGCCCCAGCATTTT
cdr3_aa: CASSEAVLPNQPQHF

d_call: NA
clone_size: NA
j_call: TRBJ1-5
v_call: TRBV19
cdr3_nt: TGTGCCAGTAGTATAGGTGGAGGGACGCGGGCTAGCAATCAGCCCCAGCATTTT
cdr3_aa: CASSIGGGTRASNQPQHF

d_call: NA
clone_size: NA
j_call: TRBJ2-1
v_call: TRBV6-4
cdr3_nt: TGTGCCAGCAGTGCAAGGGGGAGCTCCTACAATGAGCAGTTCTTC
cdr3_aa: CASSARGSSYNEQFF

d_call: TRBD1
clone_size: once
j_call: TRBJ2-7
v_call: TRBV12-5
cdr3_nt: TGTGCTAGTGGATTACAGGGGTACGAGCAGTACTTC
cdr3_aa: CASGLQGYEQYF